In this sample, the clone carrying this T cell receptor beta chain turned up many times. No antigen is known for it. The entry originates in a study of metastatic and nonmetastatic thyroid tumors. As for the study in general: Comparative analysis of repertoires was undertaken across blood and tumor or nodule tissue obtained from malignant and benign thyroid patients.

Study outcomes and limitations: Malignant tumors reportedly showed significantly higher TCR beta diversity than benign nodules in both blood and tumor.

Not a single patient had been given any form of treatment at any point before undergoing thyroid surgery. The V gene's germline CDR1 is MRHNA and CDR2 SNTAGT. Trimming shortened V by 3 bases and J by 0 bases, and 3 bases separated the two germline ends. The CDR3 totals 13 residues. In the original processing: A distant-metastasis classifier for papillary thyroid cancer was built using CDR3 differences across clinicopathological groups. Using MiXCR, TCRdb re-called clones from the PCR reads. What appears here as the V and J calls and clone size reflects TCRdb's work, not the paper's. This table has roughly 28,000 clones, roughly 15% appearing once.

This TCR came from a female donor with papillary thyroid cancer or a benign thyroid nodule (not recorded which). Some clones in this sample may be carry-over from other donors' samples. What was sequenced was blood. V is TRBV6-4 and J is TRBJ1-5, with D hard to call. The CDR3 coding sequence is TGTGCCAGCAGTGAGGGTAGCAATCAGCCCCAGCATTTT. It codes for CASSEGSNQPQHF.